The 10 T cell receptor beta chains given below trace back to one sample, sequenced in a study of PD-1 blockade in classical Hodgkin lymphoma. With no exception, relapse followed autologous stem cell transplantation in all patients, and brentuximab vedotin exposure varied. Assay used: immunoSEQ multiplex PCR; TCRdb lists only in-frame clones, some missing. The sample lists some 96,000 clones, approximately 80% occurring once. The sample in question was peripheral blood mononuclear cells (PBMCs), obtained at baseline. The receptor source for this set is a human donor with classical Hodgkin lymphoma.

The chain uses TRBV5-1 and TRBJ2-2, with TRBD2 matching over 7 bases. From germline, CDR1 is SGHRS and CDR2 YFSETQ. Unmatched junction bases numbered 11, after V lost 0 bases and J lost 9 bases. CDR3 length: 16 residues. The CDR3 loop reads CASSLDAGVIHRELFF. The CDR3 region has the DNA TGCGCCAGCAGCTTGGATGCGGGAGTGATTCACAGGGAGCTGTTTTTT.

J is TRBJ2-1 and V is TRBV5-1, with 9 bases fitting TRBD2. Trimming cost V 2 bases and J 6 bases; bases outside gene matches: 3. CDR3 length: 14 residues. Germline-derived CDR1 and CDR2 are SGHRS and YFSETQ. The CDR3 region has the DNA TGCGCCAGCAGCTTACAGACTAGCGGCAATGAGCAGTTCTTC. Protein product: CASSLQTSGNEQFF. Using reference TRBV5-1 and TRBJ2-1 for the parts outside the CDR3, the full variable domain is KAGVTQTPRYLIKTRGQQVTLSCSPISGHRSVSWYQQTPGQGLQFLFEYFSETQRNKGNFPGRFSGRQFSNSRSEMNVSTLELGDSALYLCASSLQTSGNEQFFGPGTRLTVL.

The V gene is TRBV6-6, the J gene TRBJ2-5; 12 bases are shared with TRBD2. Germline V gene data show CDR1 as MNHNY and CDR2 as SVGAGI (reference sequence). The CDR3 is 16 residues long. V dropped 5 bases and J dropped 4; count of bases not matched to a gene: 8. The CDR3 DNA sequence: TGTGCCAGCAGTCCTGGACTAGCGGGAACCTCAGAGACCCAGTACTTC. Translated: CASSPGLAGTSETQYF.

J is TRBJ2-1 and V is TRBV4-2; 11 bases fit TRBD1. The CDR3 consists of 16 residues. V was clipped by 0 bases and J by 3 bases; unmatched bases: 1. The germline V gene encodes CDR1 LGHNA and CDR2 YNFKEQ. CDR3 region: CASSQDGTGGYNEQFF. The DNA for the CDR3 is TGTGCCAGCAGCCAAGATGGGACAGGGGGCTACAATGAGCAGTTCTTC.

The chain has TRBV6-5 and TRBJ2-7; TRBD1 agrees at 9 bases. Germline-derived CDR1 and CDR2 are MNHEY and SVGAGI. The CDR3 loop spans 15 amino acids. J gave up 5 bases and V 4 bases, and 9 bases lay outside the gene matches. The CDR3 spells CASSSSGTGNHEQYF. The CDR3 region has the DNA TGTGCCAGCAGTTCCTCCGGGACAGGGAACCACGAGCAGTACTTC.

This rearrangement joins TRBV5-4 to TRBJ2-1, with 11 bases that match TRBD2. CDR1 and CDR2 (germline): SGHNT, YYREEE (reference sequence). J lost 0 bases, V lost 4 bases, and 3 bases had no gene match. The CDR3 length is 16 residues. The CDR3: CASSPSGGRSYNEQFF. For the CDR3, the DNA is TGTGCCAGCAGCCCTAGCGGGGGGCGCTCCTACAATGAGCAGTTCTTC.

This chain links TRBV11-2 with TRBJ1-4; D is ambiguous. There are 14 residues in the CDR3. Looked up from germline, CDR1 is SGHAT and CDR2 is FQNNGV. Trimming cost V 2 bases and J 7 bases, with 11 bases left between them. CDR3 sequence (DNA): TGTGCCAGCAGCTTAAATAGTCGAGGTGAAAAACTGTTTTTT. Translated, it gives CASSLNSRGEKLFF.

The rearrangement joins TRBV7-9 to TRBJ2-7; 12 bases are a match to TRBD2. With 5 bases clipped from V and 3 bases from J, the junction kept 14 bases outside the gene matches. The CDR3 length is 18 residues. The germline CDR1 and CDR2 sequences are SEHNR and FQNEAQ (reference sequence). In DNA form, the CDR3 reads TGTGCCAGCAGCACGGGACTAGCGGGTCCGAAGATAAACTACGAGCAGTACTTC. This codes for CASSTGLAGPKINYEQYF.

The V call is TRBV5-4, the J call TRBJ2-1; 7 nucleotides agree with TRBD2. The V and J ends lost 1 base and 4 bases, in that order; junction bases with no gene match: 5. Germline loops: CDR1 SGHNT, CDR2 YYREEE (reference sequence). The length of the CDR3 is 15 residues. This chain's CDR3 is CASSLRDYPYNEQFF. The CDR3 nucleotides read TGTGCCAGCAGCTTGAGGGACTACCCTTACAATGAGCAGTTCTTC.

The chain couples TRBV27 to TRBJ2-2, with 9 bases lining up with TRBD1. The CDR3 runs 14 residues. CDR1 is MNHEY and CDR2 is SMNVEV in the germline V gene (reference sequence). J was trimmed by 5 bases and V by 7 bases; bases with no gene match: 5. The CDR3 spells CASNPGQGTGELFF. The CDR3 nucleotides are TGTGCCAGCAATCCGGGACAGGGAACCGGGGAGCTGTTTTTT.